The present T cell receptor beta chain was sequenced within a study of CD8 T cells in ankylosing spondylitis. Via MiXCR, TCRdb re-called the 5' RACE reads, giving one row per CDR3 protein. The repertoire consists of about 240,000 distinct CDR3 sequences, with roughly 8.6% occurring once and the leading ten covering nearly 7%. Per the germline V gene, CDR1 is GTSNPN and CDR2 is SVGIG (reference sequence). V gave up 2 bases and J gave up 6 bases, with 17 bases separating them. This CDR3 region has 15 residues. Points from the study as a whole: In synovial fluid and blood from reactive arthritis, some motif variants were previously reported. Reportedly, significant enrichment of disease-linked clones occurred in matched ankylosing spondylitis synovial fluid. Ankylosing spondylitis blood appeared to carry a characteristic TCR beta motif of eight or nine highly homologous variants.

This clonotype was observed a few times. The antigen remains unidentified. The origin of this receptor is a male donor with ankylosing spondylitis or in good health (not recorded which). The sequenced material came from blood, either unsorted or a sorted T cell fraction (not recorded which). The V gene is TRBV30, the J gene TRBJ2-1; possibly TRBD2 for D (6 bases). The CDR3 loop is CAWSPSGSPGNEQFF. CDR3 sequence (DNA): TGTGCCTGGAGTCCATCCGGGAGTCCCGGCAATGAGCAGTTCTTC.